This TCR beta chain derives from a study of Graves' ophthalmopathy and Graves' hyperthyroidism. About the study: Hyperthyroidism counted as stable given no ophthalmopathy within 18 months of follow-up. Study-level results: The study's model predicted ophthalmopathy progression at about 68% sensitivity and 72% to 85% specificity. Researchers report that a 13-signature model separated ophthalmopathy from stable hyperthyroidism, posting around 90% sensitivity and approximately 81% specificity.

Researchers took RNA transcripts and amplified TCR beta CDR3 regions from them. Second-round multiplex PCR came after a first-round RT-PCR that employed HTBI primers. TCRdb fed the multiplex PCR reads into MiXCR, producing one record per CDR3 protein. The sample includes 500,000 to 600,000 distinct CDR3 sequences, roughly 39% of them seen just once. Physicians reached a diagnosis by relying on clinical symptoms, serum thyroxine, TRAb, thyroid ultrasound and orbital computed tomography. This clonotype came up once. Its specificity is unknown. Sample: peripheral blood or thyroid tissue (not recorded which). This clonotype was obtained from an adult man with Graves' hyperthyroidism.

The CDR3: CASSPQQGAQPQHF. CDR3 DNA sequence: TGTGCCAGCTCACCACAACAGGGGGCTCAGCCCCAGCATTTT. The chain recombines TRBV18 with TRBJ1-5, with 9 bases matching TRBD1. After removal of 1 base from V and 6 bases from J, the junction contained 1 base not matched to a gene. CDR3 length: 14 amino acids. Looked up from germline, CDR1 is KGHSH and CDR2 is LQKENI.